The rows below give T cell receptor beta chains drawn from one sample of a study of response to subunit inactivated influenza vaccine. TCRdb re-called the RT-PCR reads with MiXCR, one entry per CDR3 protein. The profile shows 700,000 to 800,000 distinct CDR3 sequences, roughly 20% of them singletons. The sample here was PBMCs from blood, taken 5 days after vaccination. The receptors were sampled from a man aged 45 to 65 who received an inactivated influenza vaccine. CDR3s include the opening cysteine and the closing phenylalanine or tryptophan. A D gene is named only where the DNA matches it firmly. Clone size is not always given. Where it is, it says once, few, many or a class for expanded clones.

TRBV21-1	TRBJ1-1	.	.	CASLWTKNTEAFF	TGTGCCAGCCTGTGGACAAAGAACACTGAAGCTTTCTTT
TRBV5-1	TRBJ2-7	few	TRBD1	CASTLYQGAFYEQYF	TGCGCCAGCACCCTGTACCAGGGGGCTTTCTACGAGCAGTACTTC
TRBV20-1	TRBJ1-1	.	.	CSANGWGKNTEAFF	TGCAGTGCCAACGGGTGGGGGAAGAACACTGAAGCTTTCTTT
TRBV29-1	TRBJ2-5	many	TRBD1	CSVEDRGQGVETQYF	TGCAGCGTTGAAGATCGTGGACAGGGGGTAGAGACCCAGTACTTC
TRBV2	TRBJ2-2	few	.	CASSHPRAEENTGELFF	TGTGCCAGCAGCCATCCACGGGCAGAGGAGAACACCGGGGAGCTGTTTTTT
TRBV7-2	TRBJ2-3	.	.	CASSQGIYTDTQYF	TGTGCCAGCAGCCAAGGCATTTACACAGATACGCAGTATTTT
TRBV29-1	TRBJ2-7	.	TRBD2	CSVEDRSSGSYEQYF	TGCAGCGTTGAAGATCGTTCCAGCGGGAGTTACGAGCAGTACTTC
TRBV9	TRBJ2-1	few	TRBD2	CASSGSGSAYNEQFF	TGTGCCAGCAGCGGTAGCGGGAGCGCCTACAATGAGCAGTTCTTC
TRBV6-5	TRBJ1-1	.	.	CASSYGGRGATEAFF	TGTGCCAGCAGTTACGGTGGCAGGGGTGCCACTGAAGCTTTCTTT
TRBV20-1	TRBJ2-7	.	TRBD2	CSARSLAAYEQYF	TGCAGTGCTAGAAGTCTAGCGGCCTACGAGCAGTACTTC
TRBV12-3/TRBV12-4	TRBJ2-1	few	TRBD2	CASSYGLARNNEQFF	TGTGCCAGCAGTTACGGACTAGCAAGGAACAATGAGCAGTTCTTC
TRBV20-1	TRBJ1-5	few	TRBD1	CSARAGTGDQPQHF	TGCAGTGCTAGAGCCGGGACAGGGGATCAGCCCCAGCATTTT
TRBV5-1	TRBJ2-5	few	TRBD1	CASSLTGGIQETQYF	TGCGCCAGCAGCTTGACAGGGGGCATCCAAGAGACCCAGTACTTC
TRBV5-1	TRBJ2-2	few	.	CASSLVSYPGELFF	TGCGCCAGCAGCTTGGTTTCCTACCCCGGGGAGCTGTTTTTT
TRBV27	TRBJ2-3	.	.	CASKTGRITDTQYF	TGTGCCAGCAAGACGGGACGGATCACAGATACGCAGTATTTT
TRBV27	TRBJ2-2	few	TRBD1	CASSLVIAGQGDTGELFF	TGTGCCAGCAGTTTGGTCATCGCAGGGCAGGGGGACACCGGGGAGCTGTTTTTT
TRBV20-1	TRBJ1-2	.	TRBD1	CSARARDRVNYGYSF	TGCAGTGCTAGAGCCAGGGACAGGGTGAACTATGGCTACTCCTTC
TRBV6-5	TRBJ2-3	.	.	CASSYAGWSDTQYF	TGTGCCAGCAGTTACGCTGGATGGTCAGATACGCAGTATTTT
TRBV24-1	TRBJ2-7	.	.	CATSPRASYEQYF	TGTGCCACCAGTCCCCGGGCTTCCTACGAGCAGTACTTC
TRBV4-3	TRBJ2-2	.	.	CASSPQDFGELFF	TGCGCCAGCAGCCCACAGGATTTCGGGGAGCTGTTTTTT
TRBV29-1	TRBJ2-5	few	TRBD1	CSTSTGAGETQYF	TGCAGCACCTCGACAGGGGCGGGGGAGACCCAGTACTTC
TRBV28	TRBJ2-7	many	.	CASSIGGGTGPEQYF	TGTGCCAGCAGCATCGGGGGGGGGACAGGTCCCGAGCAGTACTTC